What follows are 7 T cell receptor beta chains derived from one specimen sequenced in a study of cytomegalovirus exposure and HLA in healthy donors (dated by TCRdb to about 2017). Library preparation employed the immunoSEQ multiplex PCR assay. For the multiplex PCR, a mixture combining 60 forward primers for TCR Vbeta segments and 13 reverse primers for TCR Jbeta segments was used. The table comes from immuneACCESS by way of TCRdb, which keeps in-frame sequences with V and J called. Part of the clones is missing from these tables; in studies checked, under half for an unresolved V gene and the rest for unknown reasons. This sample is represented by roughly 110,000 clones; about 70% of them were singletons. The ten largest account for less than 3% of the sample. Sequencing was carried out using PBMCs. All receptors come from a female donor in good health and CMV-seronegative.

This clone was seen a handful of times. The CDR3 bases are TGTGCCAGCAGTTTGCGAGGGGACGCAAGAGGAGGGGGCTACACCTTC. Its protein product is CASSLRGDARGGGYTF. The chain joins TRBV6-5 to TRBJ1-2; the D gene is possibly TRBD1 (5 bases). The CDR3 has 16 amino acids. V lost 4 bases and J 8 bases, leaving 23 bases between the germline ends. Germline lookup yields CDR1 MNHEY and CDR2 SVGAGI.

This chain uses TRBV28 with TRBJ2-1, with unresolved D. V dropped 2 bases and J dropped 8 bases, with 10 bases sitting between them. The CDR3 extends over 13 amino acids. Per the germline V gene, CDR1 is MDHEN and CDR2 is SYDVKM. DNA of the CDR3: TGTGCCAGCAGTTTACCCCGTACAGATGAGCAGTTCTTC. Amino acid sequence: CASSLPRTDEQFF.

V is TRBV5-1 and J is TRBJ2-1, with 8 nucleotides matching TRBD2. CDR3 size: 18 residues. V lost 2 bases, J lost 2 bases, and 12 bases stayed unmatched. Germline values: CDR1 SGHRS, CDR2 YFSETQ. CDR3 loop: CASSLKSLSGATYNEQFF. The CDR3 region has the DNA TGCGCCAGCAGCTTAAAATCCCTTAGCGGGGCTACCTACAATGAGCAGTTCTTC.

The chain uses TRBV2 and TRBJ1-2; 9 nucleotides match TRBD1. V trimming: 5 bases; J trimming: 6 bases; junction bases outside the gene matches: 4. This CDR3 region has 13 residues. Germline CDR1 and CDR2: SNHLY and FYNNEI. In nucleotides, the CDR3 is TGTGCCAGCAGTTGGGACAGGGAGAATGGCTACACCTTC. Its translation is CASSWDRENGYTF.

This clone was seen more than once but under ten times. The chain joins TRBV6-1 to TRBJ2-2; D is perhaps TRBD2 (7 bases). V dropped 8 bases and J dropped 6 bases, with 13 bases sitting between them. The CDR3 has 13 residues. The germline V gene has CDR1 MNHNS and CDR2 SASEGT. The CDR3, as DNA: TGTGCCAGCCGGGGGGCAAGAGCCGGGGAGCTGTTTTTT. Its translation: CASRGARAGELFF.

Here the CDR3 reads CASGGASVYNEQFF. The CDR3 DNA is TGTGCCAGCGGAGGGGCTAGCGTGTACAATGAGCAGTTCTTC. The gene calls are TRBV2 and TRBJ2-1; D is possibly TRBD2 (6 bases). V lost 8 bases to trimming and J lost 4 bases, with 15 bases between them. CDR3 size: 14 residues. The germline V gene encodes CDR1 SNHLY and CDR2 FYNNEI.

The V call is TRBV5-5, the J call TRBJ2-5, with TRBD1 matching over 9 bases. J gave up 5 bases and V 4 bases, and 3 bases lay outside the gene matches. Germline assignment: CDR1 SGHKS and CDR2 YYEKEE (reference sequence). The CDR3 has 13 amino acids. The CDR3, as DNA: TGTGCCAGCAGCCCGACAGGGGGGGAGACCCAGTACTTC. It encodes CASSPTGGETQYF.